This paragraph covers one T cell receptor beta chain sequence. Its antigen is undetermined. This sample is part of a study of T cells in Graves' hyperthyroidism and ophthalmopathy. V gave up 5 bases and J gave up 5 bases, with 18 bases separating them. The CDR3 runs 15 residues. CDR1 and CDR2 (germline): SEHNR, FQNEAQ (reference sequence). RNA transcripts yielded amplified TCR beta CDR3 regions. TCR CDR3 underwent first-round RT-PCR with the HTBI primer set. TCRdb used MiXCR to reprocess the multiplex PCR reads, holding one entry per CDR3 protein. The sample includes roughly 500,000 distinct CDR3 sequences, roughly 45% of them seen just once. Exclusion of patients followed from uncontrolled infection, other autoimmune disease, pregnancy or lactation. Study findings and constraints: Model-based prediction identified ophthalmopathy a median around 6.5 months prior to its onset. Most thyroid clonotypes that were expanded above 0.001 also turned up in blood.

J is TRBJ2-5 and V is TRBV7-9; TRBD2 is a possible D gene (5 bases). Material for sequencing was peripheral blood or thyroid tissue (not recorded which). This clonotype was sampled from an adult woman with Graves' disease, either hyperthyroidism or ophthalmopathy (not recorded which). CDR3 sequence (DNA): TGTGCCAGCAGCCACCGGGATCGGCTGGCGGAGACCCAGTACTTC. This sequence encodes CASSHRDRLAETQYF.